This T cell receptor (beta chain) comes out of a study of T cell changes during pregnancy in multiple sclerosis. The method was immunoSEQ multiplex PCR; TCRdb's version includes in-frame clones alone and lacks a portion of them. The table lists roughly 89,000 clones, 94% of them singletons, with around 1.7% in the top ten. V lost 1 base to trimming and J lost 4 bases, with 10 bases between them. This CDR3 spans 14 amino acids. Germline V gives CDR1 SGDLS, CDR2 YYNGEE. This chain connects TRBV9 to TRBJ2-3; TRBD1 might be the D (5 bases). This TCR was recovered from a female donor in good health, enrolled as a control in a pregnancy study. Sequencing was performed on peripheral blood, taken after pregnancy. This chain's CDR3 is CASSVRQGADTQYF. For the CDR3, the DNA is TGTGCCAGCAGCGTACGGCAGGGTGCAGATACGCAGTATTTT. The full variable domain, its missing parts supplied by reference TRBV9 and TRBJ2-3, is DSGVTQTPKHLITATGQRVTLRCSPRSGDLSVYWYQQSLDQGLQFLIQYYNGEERAKGNILERFSAQQFPDLHSELNLSSLELGDSALYFCASSVRQGADTQYFGPGTRLTVL.